These 13 T cell receptor beta chains came from one sample sequenced in a study of beta chain features in type 1 diabetes. These receptors are not linked to any known antigen. Expressed TCRB transcripts were sequenced, since all the RNA that had been isolated was reverse transcribed. Libraries were prepared by immunoSEQ multiplex PCR; TCRdb keeps only in-frame clonotypes and omits some of them. The sample lists a few hundred thousand clones, over 11% occurring once. Study observations and caveats: Type 1 diabetes patients showed a moderate but significant shortening of TCRB CDR3s in all four CD4+ subsets.

The sequencing sample was made of naive CD4+ T cells from blood. The receptor source for this set is a man aged 25-45 years with type 1 diabetes.

This chain uses TRBV12-5 with TRBJ2-1; 11 positions match TRBD2. From germline, CDR1 is LGHNT and CDR2 FRNRAP. Unmatched junction bases numbered 12, after V lost 6 bases and J lost 8 bases. This CDR3 has 16 residues. The CDR3 DNA is TGTGCTAGTGGCCTCGGACTAGCGGGTGTGTTAGATGAGCAGTTCTTC. Residues: CASGLGLAGVLDEQFF.

This clone was detected only a few times. The chain uses TRBV4-1 and TRBJ2-6, with 9 bases that match TRBD1. CDR1 and CDR2 from the germline V gene are MGHRA and YSYEKL. The CDR3 runs 18 residues. The V and J ends lost 4 bases and 2 bases, in that order; junction bases with no gene match: 9. The CDR3 region has the DNA TGCGCCAGCAGCCCCCTAGGACAGGGGTCCCCTGGGGCCAACGTCCTGACTTTC. It yields the protein CASSPLGQGSPGANVLTF.

The CDR3 is CASTGLGRETQYF. CDR3 sequence (DNA): TGTGCCAGCACGGGCCTTGGGAGGGAGACCCAGTACTTC. The chain uses TRBV5-6 and TRBJ2-5; D perhaps matches TRBD2 (6 bases). Trimming removed 6 bases from V and 5 bases from J, with 14 bases in between. CDR1 and CDR2 (germline): SGHDT, YYEEEE. The CDR3 has 13 residues.

This chain uses TRBV2 with TRBJ2-1; 11 nucleotides line up with TRBD2. This CDR3 region has 16 residues. Germline V lookup: CDR1 SNHLY, CDR2 FYNNEI. The junction had 6 bases not matched to a gene; V was cut back by 1 base and J by 7 bases. The CDR3 sequence: CASSEGLAGGENEQFF. The CDR3 DNA follows: TGTGCCAGCAGTGAAGGGCTAGCGGGGGGAGAAAATGAGCAGTTCTTC.

This clone has only a few counts. The chain recombines TRBV15 with TRBJ1-4; 11 nucleotides agree with TRBD1. V dropped 3 bases and J dropped 8; count of bases not matched to a gene: 8. This CDR3 has 16 amino acids. Germline loops: CDR1 LNHNV, CDR2 YYDKDF (reference sequence). CDR3 in amino acids: CATSRDWTGGREKLFF. DNA for the CDR3: TGTGCCACCAGCAGGGACTGGACAGGGGGCCGAGAAAAACTGTTTTTT.

This sequence joins TRBV5-1 and TRBJ2-2; D is possibly TRBD2 (6 bases). V was shortened by 1 base and J by 3 bases, with 10 bases between the two germline ends. CDR3 length equals 15 residues. Germline V gene lookup returns CDR1 SGHRS and CDR2 YFSETQ. CDR3 sequence reads: CASSLRGKDTGELFF. CDR3 nucleotide sequence: TGCGCCAGCAGCTTGCGGGGGAAGGACACCGGGGAGCTGTTTTTT.

This clone was observed a few times. An end of the junction does not agree with germline; a read error may underlie this. This chain joins TRBV7-9 and TRBJ2-7; D perhaps matches TRBD2 (6 bases). The CDR3 loop spans 13 amino acids. Looked up from germline, CDR1 is SEHNR and CDR2 is FQNEAQ (reference sequence). The CDR3 nucleotides are TGTGCCAGCAGCTTAAATCAGGTTCTAGCGATGCACTTC. Translating it yields CASSLNQVLAMHF.

CDR3 residues: CASSLVVGLAARQPQHF. CDR3 bases: TGTGCCAGCAGCTTAGTAGTGGGACTGGCGGCGCGTCAGCCCCAGCATTTT. The V gene is TRBV7-9, the J gene TRBJ1-5; D is perhaps TRBD1 (5 bases). Trimming left V 1 base short and J 6 bases short, with 19 bases between. The CDR3 is 17 amino acids. Germline V gene data show CDR1 as SEHNR and CDR2 as FQNEAQ (reference sequence).

V and J are TRBV5-4 and TRBJ1-2, with a tentative D call TRBD1 (5 bases). V gave up 1 base and J gave up 2 bases, with 6 bases separating them. This CDR3 comprises 13 residues. Per germline, CDR1 SGHNT and CDR2 YYREEE (reference sequence). CDR3 residues: CASSLPGNYGYTF. The CDR3 DNA follows: TGTGCCAGCAGCTTGCCAGGGAACTATGGCTACACCTTC. Using reference TRBV5-4 and TRBJ1-2 for the parts outside the CDR3, the full variable domain is ETGVTQSPTHLIKTRGQQVTLRCSSQSGHNTVSWYQQALGQGPQFIFQYYREEENGRGNFPPRFSGLQFPNYSSELNVNALELDDSALYLCASSLPGNYGYTFGSGTRLTVV.

The rearrangement joins TRBV5-1 to TRBJ2-3; D is ambiguous. The CDR3 runs to 13 residues. The V gene's germline CDR1 is SGHRS and CDR2 YFSETQ. V shed 3 bases and J shed 2 bases, with 7 bases lying between them. CDR3 residues: CASSSENTDTQYF. The CDR3 DNA sequence: TGCGCCAGCAGCTCGGAGAACACAGATACGCAGTATTTT.

The chain has TRBV18 and TRBJ2-5; 8 bases fit TRBD1. Per the germline V gene, CDR1 is KGHSH and CDR2 is LQKENI. V lost 6 bases to trimming and J lost 4 bases; unmatched junction nucleotides: 4. The CDR3 sequence is 13 residues long. The CDR3 bases are TGTGCCAGCTCCTCGGACAGGGTAGAGACCCAGTACTTC. It encodes CASSSDRVETQYF. The variable domain in full, with the rest retrieved from reference TRBV18 and TRBJ2-5, is NAGVMQNPRHLVRRRGQEARLRCSPMKGHSHVYWYRQLPEEGLKFMVYLQKENIIDESGMPKERFSAEFPKEGPSILRIQQVVRGDSAAYFCASSSDRVETQYFGPGTRLLVL.

The chain employs TRBV11-2 and TRBJ2-5; D ambiguous. Germline CDR1 and CDR2: SGHAT and FQNNGV. This CDR3 contains 12 residues. Trimming left V 5 bases short and J 5 bases short, with 9 bases between. Here the CDR3 reads CASSPARETQYF. Here the CDR3 DNA reads TGTGCCAGCAGCCCTGCTAGGGAGACCCAGTACTTC.

The V gene is TRBV4-1, the J gene TRBJ2-1; D perhaps matches TRBD2 (5 bases). CDR3 length equals 12 residues. V was shortened by 3 bases and J by 7 bases, with 7 bases between the two germline ends. The germline V gene encodes CDR1 MGHRA and CDR2 YSYEKL. CDR3 DNA sequence: TGCGCCAGCAGCCAGCCGGGGAATGAGCAGTTCTTC. This codes for CASSQPGNEQFF.